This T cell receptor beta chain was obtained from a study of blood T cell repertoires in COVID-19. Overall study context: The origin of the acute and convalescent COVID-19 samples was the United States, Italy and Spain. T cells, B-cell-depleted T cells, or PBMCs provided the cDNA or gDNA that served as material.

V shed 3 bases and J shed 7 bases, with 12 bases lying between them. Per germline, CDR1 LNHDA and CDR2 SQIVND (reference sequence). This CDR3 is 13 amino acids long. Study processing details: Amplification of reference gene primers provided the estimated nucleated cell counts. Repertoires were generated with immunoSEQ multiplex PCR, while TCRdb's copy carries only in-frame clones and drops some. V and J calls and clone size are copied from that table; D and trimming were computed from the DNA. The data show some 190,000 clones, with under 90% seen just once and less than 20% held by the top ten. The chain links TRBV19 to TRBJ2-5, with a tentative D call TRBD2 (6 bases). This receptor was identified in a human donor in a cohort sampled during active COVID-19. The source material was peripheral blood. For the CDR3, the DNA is TGTGCCAGTAGTATTCGCGGGATGGGGACCCAGTACTTC. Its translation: CASSIRGMGTQYF.